A single sample gave rise to the 27 T cell receptor beta chains below, sequenced in a study of neurological immune-mediated disorders. TCRdb recomputed calls from the 5' RACE reads with MiXCR, one row per CDR3 protein. The table records 30,000 to 40,000 distinct CDR3 sequences, around 10% of them present only once. Time point: technical triplicate 1. The sequenced sample was PBMCs. The origin of the receptors is a man aged 60 to 75 with HTLV-1-associated myelopathy (HAM/TSP).

This clonotype was recorded many times. The chain's CDR3 is CASSPSDTQYF. The DNA of the CDR3 is TGTGCCAGCTCACCATCAGATACGCAGTATTTT. The J gene is TRBJ2-3, the V gene TRBV18, with D hard to call. The V end lost 2 bases, the J end lost 4 bases, and 1 base lay between the germline ends. The germline V gene encodes CDR1 KGHSH and CDR2 LQKENI. This CDR3 comprises 11 residues. Variable domain in full (rest from reference TRBV18 and TRBJ2-3): NAGVMQNPRHLVRRRGQEARLRCSPMKGHSHVYWYRQLPEEGLKFMVYLQKENIIDESGMPKERFSAEFPKEGPSILRIQQVVRGDSAAYFCASSPSDTQYFGPGTRLTVL.

In this sample, this clonotype turned up many times. V usage is TRBV5-1 and J usage is TRBJ2-2; 8 bases map to TRBD2. The CDR3 spans 19 residues. CDR1 is SGHRS, CDR2 YFSETQ, per germline. The J segment lost 3 bases and the V segment lost 4 bases, leaving 17 bases of the junction unmatched. DNA for the CDR3: TGCGCCAGCAGCCTGCAAGTTTCAGCGGGGGCGCTCGACACCGGGGAGCTGTTTTTT. Translated: CASSLQVSAGALDTGELFF.

This clonotype showed up many times. V is TRBV20-1 and J is TRBJ1-6; TRBD1 matches at 9 bases. Trimming cost V 2 bases and J 9 bases; bases outside gene matches: 8. Germline V gene sequence: CDR1 DFQATT, CDR2 SNEGSKA (reference sequence). The CDR3 length is 15 residues. The CDR3 region is CSARNGPGQGSPLHF. The CDR3 DNA follows: TGCAGTGCTAGAAACGGTCCGGGACAGGGTTCACCCCTCCACTTT.

This clonotype was detected ten times or more. The V and J genes are TRBV4-3 and TRBJ1-2; 9 positions agree with TRBD1. CDR1 and CDR2 (germline): LGHNA, YSLEER. V lost 0 bases to trimming and J lost 5 bases; unmatched junction nucleotides: 4. The length of the CDR3 is 15 residues. For the CDR3, the DNA is TGCGCCAGCAGCCAAGAGACAGGGGGTCGATATGGCTACACCTTC. Residues: CASSQETGGRYGYTF.

This clonotype was observed many times. The chain carries TRBV3-1 and TRBJ2-1, with D possibly matching TRBD2 (5 bases). Trimming removed 3 bases from V and 9 bases from J, with 9 bases in between. In germline, CDR1 is LGHDT, CDR2 YNNKEL (reference sequence). CDR3 length: 12 residues. The DNA for the CDR3 is TGTGCCAGCAGCCACGGCAGCGGTGAGCAGTTCTTC. This sequence encodes CASSHGSGEQFF.

This clonotype was seen many times. The rearrangement joins TRBV20-1 to TRBJ2-6; D gene uncertain. Germline V gene sequence: CDR1 DFQATT, CDR2 SNEGSKA (reference sequence). The V end lost 3 bases, the J end lost 4 bases, and 13 bases lay between the germline ends. This CDR3 is built from 15 residues. The CDR3 loop is CSARNGFSGANVLTF. In DNA form, the CDR3 reads TGCAGTGCTAGGAACGGGTTCAGCGGGGCCAACGTCCTGACTTTC.

This clonotype was counted between two and nine times. The CDR3 DNA reads as TGCGCCAGCAGCCCCGACAGGGGGTCTGAAGCCAAAAACATTCAGTACTTC. As protein: CASSPDRGSEAKNIQYF. The genes are TRBV4-1 and TRBJ2-4; TRBD1 matches at 9 bases. J gave up 0 bases and V 4 bases, and 7 bases lay outside the gene matches. The CDR3 length is 17 residues. Germline V gene sequence: CDR1 MGHRA, CDR2 YSYEKL.

This clonotype was seen ten or more times. The gene calls are TRBV28 and TRBJ2-2; 8 bases are a match to TRBD1. The CDR3 is made up of 14 amino acids. The junction had 8 bases not matched to a gene; V was cut back by 7 bases and J by 7 bases. Germline lookup yields CDR1 MDHEN and CDR2 SYDVKM. In DNA form, the CDR3 reads TGTGCCAGCAAGGGCCAGGGGGCCGGCGGGGAGCTGTTTTTT. Translated, it gives CASKGQGAGGELFF.

Note on this clonotype: At one end the junction does not follow the germline gene, possibly because of a read error. The rearrangement joins TRBV20-1 to TRBJ2-7; TRBD2 is a possible D gene (6 bases). In germline, CDR1 is DFQATT, CDR2 SNEGSKA (reference sequence). The CDR3 covers 14 residues. The CDR3 DNA sequence: TGCAGTGCCCGCACGGGAGCGGGTCCAGCCGAGAAGTACTTC. Protein sequence: CSARTGAGPAEKYF.

This clonotype was counted ten times or more. The chain is built from TRBV7-8 and TRBJ2-1; 14 bases align to TRBD2. The CDR3 runs to 18 residues. In germline, CDR1 is SGHVS, CDR2 FQNEAQ. V gave up 4 bases and J gave up 2 bases; unmatched junction bases: 7. DNA of the CDR3: TGTGCCAGCAGCTCTGAGACTAGCGGGAGGGTTACCTACAATGAGCAGTTCTTC. Protein product: CASSSETSGRVTYNEQFF.

This clonotype was recorded at least ten times. V is TRBV29-1 and J is TRBJ1-1; unclear D gene. V was trimmed by 3 bases and J by 1 base, leaving 21 bases between them. CDR3 size: 17 residues. Germline CDR1 SQVTM, CDR2 ANQGSEA. CDR3 bases: TGCAGCGTTGAGGGCGGGTGGACGGTACCTGGGAACACTGAAGCTTTCTTT. This encodes CSVEGGWTVPGNTEAFF.

In this sample, this clonotype turned up many times. V usage is TRBV4-1 and J usage is TRBJ2-7, with D possibly TRBD1 on 5 matching bases. With 2 bases removed from V and 0 bases from J, the gap between germline ends came to 8 bases. This CDR3 has 14 amino acids. Germline assignment: CDR1 MGHRA and CDR2 YSYEKL. This chain's CDR3 is CASSQFQGSYEQYF. The CDR3 bases are TGCGCCAGCAGCCAATTCCAGGGCTCCTACGAGCAGTACTTC.

This clonotype has a count of ten or more. This sequence joins TRBV10-3 and TRBJ1-2, with 8 nucleotides matching TRBD1. V trimming: 4 bases; J trimming: 8 bases; junction bases outside the gene matches: 6. CDR3 length: 13 residues. CDR1 ENHRY and CDR2 SYGVKD come from the germline V gene. CDR3: CAISGDRGRGYTF. The CDR3 DNA reads as TGTGCCATCAGTGGTGACAGGGGTCGAGGCTACACCTTC.

The table lists this clonotype with many counts. The junction differs from germline at one of its ends, possibly a read error. The chain has TRBV6-1 and TRBJ2-7, with D possibly TRBD2 on 5 matching bases. This CDR3 region has 18 residues. Germline loops: CDR1 MNHNS, CDR2 SASEGT. The CDR3 coding sequence is TGTGCCAGCAGTGAAGGATGGGGTTCGAGGGTTGCCTCCTCCGAGCAGTACTTC. It encodes CASSEGWGSRVASSEQYF.

This clonotype was observed at least ten times. The chain is built from TRBV3-1 and TRBJ1-1; D perhaps matches TRBD1 (5 bases). The germline V gene encodes CDR1 LGHDT and CDR2 YNNKEL (reference sequence). V was pared by 1 base and J by 10 bases, with 13 bases between. The CDR3 length is 13 residues. The CDR3 region has the DNA TGTGCCAGCAGCCAAGTGGGGGAGAGGAGAGCTTTCTTT. Its translation: CASSQVGERRAFF.

The CDR3 spells CAIRPGQGYEQYF. Here the CDR3 DNA reads TGTGCCATCAGGCCGGGACAGGGCTACGAGCAGTACTTC. This rearrangement joins TRBV10-3 to TRBJ2-7, with TRBD1 matching over 9 bases. J was trimmed by 3 bases and V by 6 bases; bases with no gene match: 3. Germline lookup yields CDR1 ENHRY and CDR2 SYGVKD. The CDR3 totals 13 residues.

This clonotype was seen at least ten times. This chain connects TRBV5-1 to TRBJ2-1; D possibly corresponds to TRBD2 (6 bases). Germline loops: CDR1 SGHRS, CDR2 YFSETQ. Trimming pared 4 bases from V and 0 bases from J, leaving 14 bases between. CDR3 length equals 16 residues. In DNA form, the CDR3 reads TGCGCCAGCAGCCTGACGGCGACTAGCTCCTACAATGAGCAGTTCTTC. This gives the protein CASSLTATSSYNEQFF. Full variable domain (outside the CDR3, taken from reference TRBV5-1 and TRBJ2-1): KAGVTQTPRYLIKTRGQQVTLSCSPISGHRSVSWYQQTPGQGLQFLFEYFSETQRNKGNFPGRFSGRQFSNSRSEMNVSTLELGDSALYLCASSLTATSSYNEQFFGPGTRLTVL.

In this sample, this clonotype turned up many times. The chain joins TRBV20-1 to TRBJ1-6, with TRBD1 matching 7 bases. Trimming at V came to 5 bases and at J to 3 bases, leaving 10 bases not matched to a gene. Germline lookup yields CDR1 DFQATT and CDR2 SNEGSKA (reference sequence). The CDR3 runs 16 residues. The CDR3 sequence is CSALATGKDYNSPLHF. For the CDR3, the DNA is TGCAGTGCTCTAGCGACAGGGAAGGACTATAATTCACCCCTCCACTTT.

This clonotype was observed many times. This chain connects TRBV6-5 to TRBJ2-5, with D possibly TRBD2 on 6 matching bases. Trimming pared 4 bases from V and 2 bases from J, leaving 14 bases between. Germline V gives CDR1 MNHEY, CDR2 SVGAGI. The CDR3 is 15 residues long. CDR3 coding DNA: TGTGCCAGCAGTTCCAATAGCGGCGCACAAGAGACCCAGTACTTC. Encoded protein: CASSSNSGAQETQYF.

This clonotype was seen ten or more times. The chain has TRBV5-4 and TRBJ1-2; TRBD1 is a possible D gene (6 bases). Trimming stripped 0 bases from V and 6 bases from J, with 6 bases between. CDR1 and CDR2 from the germline V gene are SGHNT and YYREEE (reference sequence). CDR3 size: 12 residues. CDR3 in DNA: TGTGCCAGCAGCTTGGCAGGGGATGGCTACACCTTC. It specifies CASSLAGDGYTF.

This clonotype was picked up many times. The genes are TRBV7-8 and TRBJ2-7; the match to TRBD2 covers 10 bases. Germline V gene sequence: CDR1 SGHVS, CDR2 FQNEAQ. With V trimmed by 4 bases and J by 3 bases, 15 bases remained unmatched. The CDR3 is 18 amino acids. CDR3 nucleotides: TGTGCCAGCAGCTCTGATACGATTCGGCCTAGCGGGGGCTACGAGCAGTACTTC. Translated, it gives CASSSDTIRPSGGYEQYF. The full variable domain, its missing parts supplied by reference TRBV7-8 and TRBJ2-7, is GAGVSQSPRYKVAKRGQDVALRCDPISGHVSLFWYQQALGQGPEFLTYFQNEAQLDKSGLPSDRFFAERPEGSVSTLKIQRTQQEDSAVYLCASSSDTIRPSGGYEQYFGPGTRLTVT.

This clonotype was observed many times. This chain connects TRBV6-5 to TRBJ2-3, with 8 bases fitting TRBD2. V trimming: 6 bases; J trimming: 13 bases; junction bases outside the gene matches: 6. Germline loops: CDR1 MNHEY, CDR2 SVGAGI. The length of the CDR3 is 11 residues. CDR3 sequence: CASSIAGLEYF. The CDR3 bases are TGTGCCAGCAGCATAGCGGGATTGGAGTATTTT.

This clonotype was seen a handful of times. The chain couples TRBV5-4 to TRBJ2-6; 10 nucleotides align to TRBD2. Trimming at V came to 2 bases and at J to 3 bases, leaving 14 bases not matched to a gene. The CDR3 is 20 residues long. Germline CDR1 reads SGHNT; CDR2 reads YYREEE (reference sequence). For the CDR3, the DNA is TGTGCCAGCAGCTTTCCACTAGCGGGAATCGCCCGGGGTGGGGCCAACGTCCTGACTTTC. Amino acid sequence: CASSFPLAGIARGGANVLTF.

This clonotype was counted many times. The rearrangement uses TRBV7-9 and TRBJ1-5; maybe TRBD1 (5 bases). In germline, CDR1 is SEHNR, CDR2 FQNEAQ (reference sequence). The CDR3 has 16 residues. The germline V and J ends were trimmed by 5 bases and 2 bases, with 16 bases remaining between them. CDR3 in DNA: TGTGCCAGCAGCCCAGGGCAATTTGGGGGCAATCAGCCCCAGCATTTT. Residues: CASSPGQFGGNQPQHF.

This clonotype was seen ten or more times. The CDR3 sequence: CASSQGEEGSNTEAFF. For the CDR3, the DNA is TGTGCCAGCAGCCAAGGGGAGGAGGGCTCGAACACTGAAGCTTTCTTT. V usage is TRBV4-2 and J usage is TRBJ1-1, with D unclear. The V and J ends lost 1 base and 1 base respectively, with 13 bases between them. This CDR3 has 16 residues. CDR1 and CDR2 from the germline V gene are LGHNA and YNFKEQ.

This clonotype was seen repeatedly, ten times or more. V and J are TRBV9 and TRBJ2-1, with D uncertain. The CDR3 is 14 amino acids. Between the trimmed V and J ends, which lost 2 bases and 7 bases, there was a span of 13 bases. CDR1 and CDR2 from the germline V gene are SGDLS and YYNGEE. DNA for the CDR3: TGTGCCAGCAGCGTTTCCCCCATCCCGAATGAGCAGTTCTTC. Amino acid sequence: CASSVSPIPNEQFF.

This clonotype was seen many times. J is TRBJ2-1 and V is TRBV27, with 12 nucleotides matching TRBD2. CDR1 and CDR2 from the germline V gene are MNHEY and SMNVEV (reference sequence). V dropped 5 bases and J dropped 9; count of bases not matched to a gene: 11. There are 16 residues in the CDR3. The CDR3 bases are TGTGCCAGCAGTGAAACGACTAGCGGGAGAAGTAGTGAGCAGTTCTTC. It codes for CASSETTSGRSSEQFF.